This section outlines one T cell receptor (beta chain) sequence together with its context. MiXCR was run by TCRdb on the RT-PCR reads, yielding one entry per CDR3 protein. The data hold about 87,000 distinct CDR3 sequences, with approximately 5.2% observed a single time. This specimen belongs to a study of patients and donors after allogeneic stem cell transplantation. Sequencing input: blood, either unsorted or a sorted T cell fraction (not recorded which). This receptor was taken from a human donor who was either an allogeneic HSCT recipient or a stem cell or donor lymphocyte infusion donor (not recorded which). It is not recorded whose cells these are; they may come from a transplant donor.

The CDR3 DNA reads as TGTGCCTGGGGTCTGACCTCACTGCTGGCGGCCAACGTCCTGACTTTC. Residues: CAWGLTSLLAANVLTF. The chain uses TRBV30 and TRBJ2-6; D is unresolved. The CDR3 consists of 16 residues. Germline values: CDR1 GTSNPN, CDR2 SVGIG (reference sequence). The germline V and J ends were trimmed by 5 bases and 6 bases, with 20 bases remaining between them.